A single sample is the source of the 22 T cell receptor beta chains below, sequenced in a study of CD8+ T cells in alopecia areata. RNA was extracted and reverse transcribed into cDNA as the sequencing template. Clones were sequenced by immunoSEQ multiplex PCR, and TCRdb holds only the in-frame ones, with some missing. The sample contains 55,000 to 70,000 clones, 45% to 55% of which appear only once. Here the sequenced sample was CD8+ T cells sorted from blood, taken at week 0. The receptors derive from a human donor with alopecia areata.

A single count supports this clone. The gene calls are TRBV28 and TRBJ2-1; D remains ambiguous. Looked up from germline, CDR1 is MDHEN and CDR2 is SYDVKM. V was pared by 4 bases and J by 10 bases, with 11 bases between. This CDR3 is 12 amino acids long. In DNA, the CDR3 is TGTGCCAGCAGTTATAACTTTCAAGAGCAGTTCTTC. This gives the protein CASSYNFQEQFF.

The chain joins TRBV7-6 to TRBJ2-1, with 11 bases lining up with TRBD2. The CDR3 loop spans 19 amino acids. V was clipped by 5 bases and J by 3 bases; unmatched bases: 15. Per germline, CDR1 SGHVS and CDR2 FNYEAQ. CDR3 region: CASSPSPGTSGLLYNEQFF. CDR3 bases: TGTGCCAGCAGCCCCAGCCCCGGGACTAGCGGACTACTCTACAATGAGCAGTTCTTC.

The chain employs TRBV27 and TRBJ2-1; D not certain. V lost 10 bases to trimming and J lost 0 bases, with 13 bases between them. Germline CDR1 MNHEY, CDR2 SMNVEV (reference sequence). CDR3 length equals 14 residues. This CDR3 reads CATAAGSSYNEQFF. The CDR3 DNA follows: TGTGCCACGGCGGCCGGGTCCTCCTACAATGAGCAGTTCTTC.

The chain is built from TRBV7-2 and TRBJ1-5; D is undetermined. There are 12 residues in the CDR3. Trimming stripped 3 bases from V and 7 bases from J, with 7 bases between. Looked up from germline, CDR1 is SGHTA and CDR2 is FQGNSA. The CDR3 DNA reads as TGTGCCAGCAGCTTTAACGGGCAGCCCCAGCATTTT. It specifies CASSFNGQPQHF.

The chain carries TRBV11-2 and TRBJ2-5; D may be TRBD1 or TRBD2 (5 bases each). Looked up from germline, CDR1 is SGHAT and CDR2 is FQNNGV. Trimming took 3 bases from V and 4 from J, leaving 9 bases between them. CDR3 length: 13 amino acids. The CDR3, as DNA: TGTGCCAGCAGCTTTGCAGGGAGAGAGACCCAGTACTTC. Its translation is CASSFAGRETQYF.

The chain recombines TRBV29-1 with TRBJ2-1; tentatively, D is TRBD1 (5 bases). Germline V gene data show CDR1 as SQVTM and CDR2 as ANQGSEA. V dropped 1 base and J dropped 6 bases, with 13 bases sitting between them. The CDR3 loop spans 14 amino acids. CDR3 sequence: CSVEGRGFGNEQFF. CDR3 DNA sequence: TGCAGCGTTGAAGGAAGGGGTTTTGGCAATGAGCAGTTCTTC.

The V and J genes are TRBV13 and TRBJ2-3, with TRBD1 matching 10 bases. With V trimmed by 5 bases and J by 5 bases, 10 bases remained unmatched. Germline V lookup: CDR1 PRHDT, CDR2 FYEKMQ (reference sequence). The length of the CDR3 is 16 residues. CDR3 DNA: TGTGCCAGCAGCCCAGAACAGGGACAGGGGAGAGATACGCAGTATTTT. It codes for CASSPEQGQGRDTQYF. The variable domain in full, with the rest retrieved from reference TRBV13 and TRBJ2-3, is AAGVIQSPRHLIKEKRETATLKCYPIPRHDTVYWYQQGPGQDPQFLISFYEKMQSDKGSIPDRFSAQQFSDYHSELNMSSLELGDSALYFCASSPEQGQGRDTQYFGPGTRLTVL.

The gene calls are TRBV29-1 and TRBJ2-7; TRBD1 might be the D (6 bases). This CDR3 region has 14 residues. Germline V gene data show CDR1 as SQVTM and CDR2 as ANQGSEA. Between the trimmed V and J ends, which lost 5 bases and 0 bases, there was a span of 14 bases. The CDR3 reads CSVKTGLGSYEQYF. In nucleotides, the CDR3 is TGCAGCGTTAAAACAGGGCTTGGCTCCTACGAGCAGTACTTC.

This chain joins TRBV29-1 and TRBJ1-2; D is perhaps TRBD1 (5 bases). Deletions cut 6 bases from V and 2 bases from J, with 16 bases between. The CDR3 length is 14 residues. Germline CDR1 SQVTM, CDR2 ANQGSEA. The CDR3 spells CSVSRTLENYGYTF. The CDR3 DNA follows: TGCAGCGTAAGTCGGACATTAGAGAACTATGGCTACACCTTC.

The chain couples TRBV11-2 to TRBJ2-7; tentatively, D is TRBD1 (6 bases). The CDR3 has 13 amino acids. Germline values: CDR1 SGHAT, CDR2 FQNNGV. Deletions cut 5 bases from V and 0 bases from J, with 8 bases between. The CDR3 region has the DNA TGTGCCAGCAGCCCGGGACACTCCTACGAGCAGTACTTC. This translates into CASSPGHSYEQYF.

The rearrangement uses TRBV29-1 and TRBJ2-5, with 7 nucleotides matching TRBD2. Germline V lookup: CDR1 SQVTM, CDR2 ANQGSEA. V gave up 6 bases and J gave up 2 bases; unmatched junction bases: 21. The CDR3 has 18 amino acids. The CDR3 region has the DNA TGCAGCGTCCACGGTGTAGGTCTTCCCCGCGGGGGTCAAGAGACCCAGTACTTC. Protein product: CSVHGVGLPRGGQETQYF.

The gene calls are TRBV11-2 and TRBJ2-1; D gene unclear. This CDR3 contains 16 residues. Trimming cost V 5 bases and J 4 bases, with 18 bases left between them. Germline lookup yields CDR1 SGHAT and CDR2 FQNNGV. The chain's CDR3 is CASSPPTSTVYNEQFF. The CDR3 DNA reads as TGTGCCAGCAGCCCACCAACCTCAACAGTTTACAATGAGCAGTTCTTC.

V usage is TRBV7-9 and J usage is TRBJ1-2; 9 bases are a match to TRBD1. This CDR3 region has 15 residues. Unmatched junction bases numbered 9, after V lost 4 bases and J lost 6 bases. Germline V gene sequence: CDR1 SEHNR, CDR2 FQNEAQ (reference sequence). Here the CDR3 DNA reads TGTGCCAGCAGCTCGGACCGTGGGACAGGGCATGGCTACACCTTC. It translates to CASSSDRGTGHGYTF.

A few counts support this clone. The chain has TRBV19 and TRBJ2-3; TRBD1 agrees at 7 bases. The junction had 10 bases not matched to a gene; V was cut back by 9 bases and J by 4 bases. This CDR3 region has 14 residues. The germline gives CDR1 LNHDA, CDR2 SQIVND (reference sequence). The CDR3 here is CASSDGQDADTQYF. The CDR3 region has the DNA TGTGCCAGCAGTGACGGACAGGACGCAGATACGCAGTATTTT.

The V gene is TRBV19, the J gene TRBJ2-5, with D perhaps assigned TRBD1 or TRBD2 (5 bases each). The CDR3 is made up of 15 amino acids. V dropped 3 bases and J dropped 2 bases, with 13 bases sitting between them. CDR1 LNHDA and CDR2 SQIVND come from the germline V gene (reference sequence). DNA of the CDR3: TGTGCCAGTAGTATCGGGACCCTAGGGCAAGAGACCCAGTACTTC. Protein sequence: CASSIGTLGQETQYF.

This clone showed up many times. V gene TRBV28 combines with J gene TRBJ2-7, with TRBD2 identical over 8 bases. The germline CDR1 and CDR2 sequences are MDHEN and SYDVKM. The CDR3 is 13 residues long. The V gene end was trimmed by 3 bases and the J gene end by 5 bases; junction bases not matched to a gene: 3. The CDR3 DNA follows: TGTGCCAGCAGTTTTGCGGGGGGCAACGAGCAGTACTTC. It translates to CASSFAGGNEQYF.

The genes are TRBV2 and TRBJ2-1; 11 bases are a match to TRBD2. In germline, CDR1 is SNHLY, CDR2 FYNNEI. V gave up 10 bases and J gave up 2 bases; unmatched junction bases: 4. The CDR3 has 14 amino acids. The CDR3 nucleotides read TGTGCCAACTTAGCGGGGGGGACCTACAATGAGCAGTTCTTC. Encoded protein: CANLAGGTYNEQFF.

This clone was recorded a few times. This rearrangement joins TRBV7-9 to TRBJ2-7, with D perhaps TRBD1 (6 bases). V shed 5 bases and J shed 2 bases, with 13 bases lying between them. Looked up from germline, CDR1 is SEHNR and CDR2 is FQNEAQ (reference sequence). CDR3 length: 14 residues. CDR3 protein: CASSPDRRTYEQYF. Here the CDR3 DNA reads TGTGCCAGCAGCCCCGACAGGCGGACCTACGAGCAGTACTTC.

This clone has only one observation. The chain employs TRBV30 and TRBJ2-2; 7 positions match TRBD1. V shed 4 bases and J 1 base; nucleotides not matched to a gene: 6. CDR3 size: 15 residues. In germline, CDR1 is GTSNPN, CDR2 SVGIG (reference sequence). The CDR3 loop is CAWTSWDRNTGELFF. DNA of the CDR3: TGTGCCTGGACCTCATGGGACAGGAACACCGGGGAGCTGTTTTTT.

The chain couples TRBV9 to TRBJ2-3; the match to TRBD2 covers 9 bases. The CDR3 is 16 residues long. Per germline, CDR1 SGDLS and CDR2 YYNGEE. The ends lost 2 bases at V and 7 bases at J; junction bases unmatched: 11. This CDR3 is CASSVIQAGGPNTQYF. CDR3 coding DNA: TGTGCCAGCAGCGTGATCCAAGCGGGAGGCCCCAATACGCAGTATTTT.

J is TRBJ2-1 and V is TRBV14; 9 bases are a match to TRBD2. CDR1 and CDR2 from the germline V gene are SGHDN and FVKESK. Trimming removed 0 bases from V and 7 bases from J; junction bases left unmatched: 13. CDR3 length: 18 residues. The DNA of the CDR3 is TGTGCCAGCAGCCAAGACGTATCTACTAGCGGGTTCGAGAATGAGCAGTTCTTC. This encodes CASSQDVSTSGFENEQFF.

The chain joins TRBV7-2 to TRBJ2-2, with 7 bases aligning to TRBD2. The germline CDR1 and CDR2 sequences are SGHTA and FQGNSA. Trimming removed 1 base from V and 6 bases from J; junction bases left unmatched: 8. The CDR3 contains 16 residues. This CDR3 reads CASSLGLAIRAGELFF. CDR3 sequence (DNA): TGTGCCAGCAGCTTAGGACTAGCAATTCGCGCCGGGGAGCTGTTTTTT.